This paragraph reports one TCR beta chain. CDR1 and CDR2 (germline): SGDLS, YYNGEE. This CDR3 is built from 11 residues. The germline V and J ends were trimmed by 10 bases and 5 bases, with 13 bases remaining between them. The data were obtained in a study of regulatory T cells in long-lasting Graves disease. Construction of the TCR beta libraries employed iRepertoire HTBI primers in conjunction with Arm-PCR of CDR3 regions. Via MiXCR, TCRdb re-called the multiplex PCR reads, giving one row per CDR3 protein. The sample consists of 400,000 to 450,000 distinct CDR3 sequences, about 16% of them appearing once. Specified time point: newly diagnosed GD, antithyroid drugs for less than 3 months. The TCR library was made from RNA extracted from PBMCs. American Thyroid Association guidelines were used to diagnose Graves' disease. An endocrinology unit in Xi'an, China, supplied the patients. These data were also filed under a second study, of T cells in Graves' hyperthyroidism and ophthalmopathy.

This sequence originates from a woman aged 25 to 45 with Graves disease. The starting material was peripheral blood mononuclear cells (PBMCs), obtained at new diagnosis, from a patient treated with antithyroid drugs. This chain joins TRBV9 and TRBJ2-7; D is perhaps TRBD1 (6 bases). The CDR3 DNA follows: TGTGCCCCAGGGGACAACCACGAGCAGTACTTC. This translates into CAPGDNHEQYF.